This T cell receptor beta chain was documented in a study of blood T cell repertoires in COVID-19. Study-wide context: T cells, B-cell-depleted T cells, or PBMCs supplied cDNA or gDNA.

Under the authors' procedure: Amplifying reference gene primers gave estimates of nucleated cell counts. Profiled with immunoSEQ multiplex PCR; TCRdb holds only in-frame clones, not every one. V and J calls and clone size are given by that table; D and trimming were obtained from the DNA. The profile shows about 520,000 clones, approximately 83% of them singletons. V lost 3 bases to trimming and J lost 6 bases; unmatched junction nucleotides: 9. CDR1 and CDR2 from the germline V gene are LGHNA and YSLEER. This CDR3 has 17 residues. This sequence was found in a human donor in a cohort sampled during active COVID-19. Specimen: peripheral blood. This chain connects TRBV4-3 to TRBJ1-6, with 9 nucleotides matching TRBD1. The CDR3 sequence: CASSHGDRGLGNSPLHF. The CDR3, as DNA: TGCGCCAGCAGCCATGGAGACAGGGGGTTAGGTAATTCACCCCTCCACTTT.